A single sample gave rise to the 28 T cell receptor beta chains below, sequenced in a study of shared clonotypes between healthy human individuals. Only CD45RO-negative cells positively selected for CCR7 counted as naive CD8 cells, so terminally differentiated effector memory CD45RA+ cells were excluded. Measured with immunoSEQ multiplex PCR; TCRdb has only the in-frame clones, and not every one. The sample has about 2.1 million clones; about 93% are singletons. The sample comprised naive CD8+ T cells from PBMCs. These TCRs come from a man between 18 and 35 years old in good health. Some clones in this sample may be carry-over from other donors' samples.

The CDR3 DNA follows: TGCGCCAGCAGCACAGGGGGCTCTGGGGCCAACGTCCTGACTTTC. It encodes CASSTGGSGANVLTF. This chain links TRBV10-1 with TRBJ2-6; the match to TRBD1 covers 8 bases. V lost 6 bases to trimming and J lost 0 bases; unmatched junction nucleotides: 1. This CDR3 has 15 amino acids. The germline gives CDR1 WNHNN, CDR2 SYGVQD (reference sequence).

The chain employs TRBV28 and TRBJ2-7; a weak D match, TRBD2 (5 bases). This CDR3 is built from 15 residues. Germline V lookup: CDR1 MDHEN, CDR2 SYDVKM. Trimming cost V 3 bases and J 9 bases, with 21 bases left between them. DNA for the CDR3: TGTGCCAGCAGTTTTACCCCTTTCTTGCCTGGAGGGCAGTACTTC. Protein: CASSFTPFLPGGQYF.

CDR3 nucleotides: TGTGCCAGCAGGCTGGGGACTAGCGGACTCTACGAGCAGTACTTC. It encodes CASRLGTSGLYEQYF. The rearrangement joins TRBV2 to TRBJ2-7, with 11 positions matching TRBD2. The ends lost 6 bases at V and 3 bases at J; junction bases unmatched: 7. CDR3 size: 15 residues. The germline V gene has CDR1 SNHLY and CDR2 FYNNEI.

The V gene is TRBV28, the J gene TRBJ1-5; tentatively, D is TRBD1 (6 bases). The CDR3 length is 16 residues. CDR1 and CDR2 (germline): MDHEN, SYDVKM. Between the trimmed V and J ends, which lost 6 bases and 4 bases, there was a span of 19 bases. CDR3 sequence (DNA): TGTGCCAGCAGCTTTACAGGGCTATTGTGGAATCAGCCCCAGCATTTT. Residues: CASSFTGLLWNQPQHF.

CDR3 sequence: CASSDPSDRREDEQYF. The CDR3 region has the DNA TGTGCCAGCAGTGATCCTTCGGACAGGAGGGAGGACGAGCAGTACTTC. This chain connects TRBV2 to TRBJ2-7, with D possibly TRBD1 on 7 matching bases. The CDR3 has 16 amino acids. Per the germline V gene, CDR1 is SNHLY and CDR2 is FYNNEI. V dropped 3 bases and J dropped 5 bases, with 20 bases sitting between them.

The chain couples TRBV27 to TRBJ2-7, with TRBD1 as a possible D gene (6 bases). Germline V gene lookup returns CDR1 MNHEY and CDR2 SMNVEV (reference sequence). The CDR3 spans 16 residues. The V end lost 7 bases, the J end lost 3 bases, and 22 bases lay between the germline ends. CDR3 amino acids: CASTQTGTTRNYEQYF. CDR3 DNA sequence: TGTGCCAGCACTCAAACCGGGACAACCAGAAACTACGAGCAGTACTTC.

This clone was seen a single time. V and J are TRBV28 and TRBJ2-1, with TRBD1 matching 8 bases. The CDR3 has 19 residues. The V gene's germline CDR1 is MDHEN and CDR2 SYDVKM. Losses at the gene ends were 4 bases for V and 0 bases for J; bases not matched to a gene: 14. CDR3 residues: CASSSPGGLLPSSYNEQFF. DNA for the CDR3: TGTGCCAGCAGTTCCCCAGGGGGCTTACTTCCAAGCTCCTACAATGAGCAGTTCTTC.

Note on this clone: Other DNA sequences in the same sample also yield this CDR3. The chain has TRBV7-9 and TRBJ2-5; TRBD2 might be the D (6 bases). Germline CDR1 reads SEHNR; CDR2 reads FQNEAQ (reference sequence). This CDR3 spans 14 amino acids. The V gene lost 0 bases and the J gene lost 5 bases, with 10 bases spanning the gap. In nucleotides, the CDR3 is TGTGCCAGCAGCTTAGCGGGGGGAGGCGAGACCCAGTACTTC. It codes for CASSLAGGGETQYF.

This clone came up once. The chain employs TRBV9 and TRBJ2-1; perhaps TRBD1 as D (6 bases). The CDR3 totals 14 residues. CDR1 is SGDLS, CDR2 YYNGEE, per germline. The ends were cut back, 4 bases at V and 0 bases at J, with 8 bases in the middle. The CDR3 coding sequence is TGTGCCAGCAGCACAGGGAGCTCCTACAATGAGCAGTTCTTC. Its protein is CASSTGSSYNEQFF.

The chain has TRBV6-6 and TRBJ1-1; no firm D call. The germline V and J ends were trimmed by 2 bases and 1 base, with 14 bases remaining between them. The germline V gene encodes CDR1 MNHNY and CDR2 SVGAGI (reference sequence). CDR3 size: 16 residues. CDR3 bases: TGTGCCAGCAGTTACCCCCCCACGGGGAGGAACACTGAAGCTTTCTTT. This translates into CASSYPPTGRNTEAFF.

In its sample, this clone was seen a few times. The chain recombines TRBV30 with TRBJ1-5; D not certain. The CDR3 covers 14 residues. The germline V gene has CDR1 GTSNPN and CDR2 SVGIG (reference sequence). Trimming removed 1 base from V and 4 bases from J, with 11 bases in between. The CDR3 reads CAWSAGFGNQPQHF. In DNA form, the CDR3 reads TGTGCCTGGAGTGCGGGGTTTGGGAATCAGCCCCAGCATTTT.

This clone has a handful of counts. The rearrangement links TRBV28 to TRBJ1-1, with D unclear. Trimming took 2 bases from V and 3 from J, leaving 7 bases between them. The CDR3 sequence is 13 residues long. In germline, CDR1 is MDHEN, CDR2 SYDVKM. This CDR3 is CASSLVGYTEAFF. In DNA form, the CDR3 reads TGTGCCAGCAGTTTAGTAGGGTACACTGAAGCTTTCTTT.

V and J are TRBV5-8 and TRBJ1-2; TRBD1 aligns across 7 bases. CDR1 and CDR2 (germline): SGHTS, YDEGEE. After removal of 4 bases from V and 10 bases from J, the junction contained 16 bases not matched to a gene. This CDR3 has 15 amino acids. The CDR3 nucleotides read TGTGCCAGCAGCCCGGACGTGGAGGGGGCGCGCGACTACACCTTC. Encoded protein: CASSPDVEGARDYTF.

The CDR3 nucleotides are TGTGCCAGCAGCTTAGTGGGACAGGGCCATGAGCAGTTCTTC. Its protein is CASSLVGQGHEQFF. This rearrangement joins TRBV13 to TRBJ2-1, with 9 bases aligning to TRBD1. The germline V gene has CDR1 PRHDT and CDR2 FYEKMQ (reference sequence). The V and J ends lost 1 base and 8 bases, in that order; junction bases with no gene match: 3. This CDR3 region has 14 residues.

Regarding this clone: This sample includes further DNA sequences coding for the same CDR3. The chain joins TRBV28 to TRBJ2-7; D ambiguous. The germline V gene has CDR1 MDHEN and CDR2 SYDVKM. Trimming stripped 4 bases from V and 6 bases from J, with 7 bases between. This CDR3 contains 11 residues. CDR3 amino acids: CASSWAGEQYF. Written as DNA, the CDR3 is TGTGCCAGCAGTTGGGCCGGCGAGCAGTACTTC.

The rearrangement joins TRBV7-9 to TRBJ2-7; the D gene could be TRBD1 or TRBD2 (5 bases each). Germline V gene data show CDR1 as SEHNR and CDR2 as FQNEAQ (reference sequence). The V and J ends lost 5 bases and 3 bases respectively, with 11 bases between them. There are 13 residues in the CDR3. The CDR3 protein is CASSPPGLYEQYF. In nucleotides, the CDR3 is TGTGCCAGCAGCCCGCCGGGGCTCTACGAGCAGTACTTC.

V usage is TRBV10-3 and J usage is TRBJ1-6; D is unresolved. V was pared by 3 bases and J by 6 bases, with 15 bases between. Germline V gene data show CDR1 as ENHRY and CDR2 as SYGVKD. This CDR3 is 16 amino acids long. The CDR3 nucleotides are TGTGCCATCAGTGATCTCATAGGTGGCCCTAATTCACCCCTCCACTTT. Its translation: CAISDLIGGPNSPLHF.

The rearrangement links TRBV19 to TRBJ1-4; 7 bases match TRBD1. The CDR3 extends over 17 amino acids. In germline, CDR1 is LNHDA, CDR2 SQIVND (reference sequence). J lost 8 bases, V lost 7 bases, and 19 bases had no gene match. This CDR3 reads CASTSPKGASLGEKLFF. CDR3 coding DNA: TGTGCCAGTACCTCCCCTAAGGGGGCGAGTTTAGGGGAAAAACTGTTTTTT. Supplemented by reference TRBV19 and TRBJ1-4, the full variable domain reads DGGITQSPKYLFRKEGQNVTLSCEQNLNHDAMYWYRQDPGQGLRLIYYSQIVNDFQKGDIAEGYSVSREKKESFPLTVTSAQKNPTAFYLCASTSPKGASLGEKLFFGSGTQLSVL.

This CDR3 reads CASRGRLAGPNTGELFF. The CDR3 coding sequence is TGTGCCAGCAGGGGTCGGCTAGCGGGACCGAACACCGGGGAGCTGTTTTTT. V gene TRBV7-9 combines with J gene TRBJ2-2, with 9 bases identical to TRBD2. Germline V gene data show CDR1 as SEHNR and CDR2 as FQNEAQ (reference sequence). The CDR3 length is 17 residues. The V gene end was trimmed by 6 bases and the J gene end by 0 bases; junction bases not matched to a gene: 8.

The rearrangement uses TRBV2 and TRBJ2-7; 8 bases align to TRBD2. Trimming removed 4 bases from V and 3 bases from J; junction bases left unmatched: 5. Per the germline V gene, CDR1 is SNHLY and CDR2 is FYNNEI. The CDR3 totals 14 residues. As DNA, the CDR3 is TGTGCCAGCAGTGTCCCAGCGGGAGTCTACGAGCAGTACTTC. This codes for CASSVPAGVYEQYF.

This chain joins TRBV10-1 and TRBJ2-3; 7 nucleotides line up with TRBD1. CDR1 and CDR2 from the germline V gene are WNHNN and SYGVQD (reference sequence). J gave up 0 bases and V 5 bases, and 5 bases lay outside the gene matches. The length of the CDR3 is 15 residues. The CDR3 loop is CASSQGTVSTDTQYF. Here the CDR3 DNA reads TGCGCCAGCAGTCAGGGGACAGTTAGCACAGATACGCAGTATTTT.

The chain uses TRBV11-2 and TRBJ2-7, with D uncertain. Trimming stripped 8 bases from V and 0 bases from J, with 17 bases between. The CDR3 extends over 15 amino acids. CDR1 is SGHAT, CDR2 FQNNGV, per germline. The CDR3 here is CASGMAAQTSYEQYF. CDR3 nucleotides: TGTGCCAGCGGTATGGCGGCACAGACCTCCTACGAGCAGTACTTC.

This rearrangement joins TRBV7-6 to TRBJ2-7, with 11 bases matching TRBD2. The CDR3 totals 15 residues. J gave up 4 bases and V 5 bases, and 7 bases lay outside the gene matches. The germline V gene encodes CDR1 SGHVS and CDR2 FNYEAQ. The CDR3 region is CASSIRTSGPYEQYF. Here the CDR3 DNA reads TGTGCCAGCAGCATCCGGACTAGCGGGCCGTACGAGCAGTACTTC.

This CDR3 is CASRPVKDRGVLYEQYF. The CDR3 coding sequence is TGTGCCAGCAGGCCCGTTAAGGACAGGGGAGTCCTCTACGAGCAGTACTTC. This chain links TRBV28 with TRBJ2-7, with 9 nucleotides matching TRBD1. The trim removed 6 bases at V and 3 bases at J, leaving 15 bases unmatched. Germline lookup yields CDR1 MDHEN and CDR2 SYDVKM. The CDR3 covers 17 residues. Variable domain in full (rest from reference TRBV28 and TRBJ2-7): DVKVTQSSRYLVKRTGEKVFLECVQDMDHENMFWYRQDPGLGLRLIYFSYDVKMKEKGDIPEGYSVSREKKERFSLILESASTNQTSMYLCASRPVKDRGVLYEQYFGPGTRLTVT.

The chain links TRBV28 to TRBJ2-7; D gene unclear. The V and J ends lost 6 bases and 6 bases respectively, with 18 bases between them. Germline V CDR1 and CDR2: MDHEN, SYDVKM. The CDR3 spans 14 residues. The chain's CDR3 is CASSYFPTASEQYF. In nucleotides, the CDR3 is TGTGCCAGCAGCTACTTCCCAACCGCGAGCGAGCAGTACTTC.

This clone was seen just once. This sample also contains other DNA sequences that code for the same CDR3. The chain links TRBV7-9 to TRBJ2-7; TRBD1 might be the D (5 bases). V was pared by 0 bases and J by 6 bases, with 6 bases between. The germline V gene encodes CDR1 SEHNR and CDR2 FQNEAQ (reference sequence). The CDR3 runs 12 residues. DNA for the CDR3: TGTGCCAGCAGCTTAGCCCAGGGCGAGCAGTACTTC. Translated, it gives CASSLAQGEQYF.

V usage is TRBV9 and J usage is TRBJ1-1; possibly TRBD1 for D (6 bases). In germline, CDR1 is SGDLS, CDR2 YYNGEE. The V end lost 3 bases, the J end lost 3 bases, and 9 bases lay between the germline ends. The CDR3 contains 13 residues. For the CDR3, the DNA is TGTGCCAGCAGCGCCAAGGGGGACACTGAAGCTTTCTTT. This translates into CASSAKGDTEAFF. Combining the CDR3 with reference TRBV9 and TRBJ1-1 gives the whole variable domain DSGVTQTPKHLITATGQRVTLRCSPRSGDLSVYWYQQSLDQGLQFLIQYYNGEERAKGNILERFSAQQFPDLHSELNLSSLELGDSALYFCASSAKGDTEAFFGQGTRLTVV.

CDR3 sequence: CASSVDLSYGYTF. In DNA, the CDR3 is TGTGCCAGCAGTGTAGATCTGTCCTATGGCTACACCTTC. This chain links TRBV27 with TRBJ1-2; D is unclear. The CDR3 is 13 amino acids. V was cut by 5 bases and J by 4 bases, with 11 bases left in between. Germline values: CDR1 MNHEY, CDR2 SMNVEV (reference sequence).